The 2 T cell receptor beta chains presented below share a single source sample, sequenced in a study of control samples from healthy donors and cancer patients (dated by TCRdb to the early 2020s). Library preparation used the immunoSEQ multiplex PCR assay. TCRdb re-hosts the immuneACCESS table, in-frame sequences only. Its copies lack some clones; in the studies checked, an unresolved V gene accounts for under half of them, and the cause for the rest is not known. The sample table lists about 110,000 clones, about 80% of them with a count of one. Jointly, the top ten make up 6.5% of the sample. The sample was blood. These receptors came from a man aged 18 to 30 in good health.

This sequence joins TRBV5-6 and TRBJ1-3; D remains unclear. Per germline, CDR1 SGHDT and CDR2 YYEEEE. Trimming left V 4 bases short and J 0 bases short, with 14 bases between. The CDR3 has 16 amino acids. In nucleotides, the CDR3 is TGTGCCAGCAGCCCACAACAGTTTTACTCTGGAAACACCATATATTTT. Its protein is CASSPQQFYSGNTIYF.

The chain employs TRBV11-2 and TRBJ2-1; D is unresolved. The CDR3 extends over 11 amino acids. Trimming cost V 3 bases and J 7 bases, with 4 bases left between them. Germline loops: CDR1 SGHAT, CDR2 FQNNGV. CDR3 coding DNA: TGTGCCAGCAGCTTGGGGAATGAGCAGTTCTTC. This encodes CASSLGNEQFF.